Given below is one T cell receptor beta chain in context. Its antigen has not been determined. Base-call qualities are not available, and no considerably larger clone is one nucleotide away. According to the germline V gene (reference sequence), CDR1 reads SGHNT and CDR2 reads YYREEE. The CDR3 holds 16 amino acids from the cysteine to the phenylalanine. Only the CDR3 DNA stays, 48 bases, in frame from base 1. V loses 0 bases of germline sequence and J loses 4 bases, and the interval between the two ends is 16 bases. TCRbeta CDR3 regions were amplified from genomic DNA using the immunoSEQ Assay, a bias-controlled multiplex PCR. The paper's processing steps were these. The number of nucleated cells in each sample was estimated by amplification of reference gene primers within the assay. To quantify the absolute abundance of each unique TCRbeta CDR3 rearrangement, sequence reads were collapsed and filtered. For each sample, productive Simpson clonality was calculated by taking the square root of Simpson's diversity index across productive rearrangements. The clones in this table, taken by TCRdb from immuneACCESS, are in-frame only. Not every clone is retained; where verified, under half of the shortfall comes from an unresolved V gene, and the cause of the rest is unknown. V and J calls and clone size are given by that table; D and trimming were obtained from the DNA. In this sample the table shows fewer than 250,000 clones, less than 85% of which occur a single time. Of the sample, roughly 1.8% falls within the top ten clones.

These data belong to a study of blood T cell repertoires in COVID-19 (dated by TCRdb to the early 2020s). At the level of the whole study: The collaborator samples originated in the United States, Italy and Spain and spanned the acute and convalescent phases of COVID-19. The prospective study material was composed of cDNA or gDNA derived from T cells, B-cell-depleted T cells, or PBMCs. Deeply sampled blood TCRbeta repertoires from subjects exposed to, actively infected with, or recovered from COVID-19 were included in the dataset. The repertoires were released in a freely available public database intended as a resource for research on the immune response to SARS-CoV-2. Samples came from the ongoing ImmuneRACE study (first 160 participants) plus 1,254 subjects from 6 global collaborators. Sample metadata almost always included a de-identified subject ID, COVID-19 status, age in years and sex. Where available, HLA class I and class II types were obtained from metadata supplied by the sample provider rather than from assay-based typing. What the work shows at the level of the full study, not this receptor alone: How much clinical and demographic metadata was included differed by source and by participant, and the metadata was provided uncurated.

In the prospective study, participants were about 18 to 100 years old, resided in 24 geographic areas of the United States, and were enrolled through a virtual design. Cohort assignment in the prospective study relied on participant-reported clinical history from a screening survey and a study questionnaire. Recovered participants in ImmuneRACE Cohort 3 were defined by two consecutive negative NP/OP PCR tests, clearance by a healthcare professional, or resolution of symptoms. In the prospective study, mobile phlebotomists collected whole blood, serum and a nasopharyngeal or oropharyngeal swab from each participant. Prospective study participants could optionally give additional blood draws and questionnaires over an approximately 2-month period. Before DNA extraction, prospective study blood samples were shipped either frozen or at room temperature.

The chain uses TRBV5-4 and TRBJ2-5, with TRBD2 as a weak D call on 7 bases. The sequenced sample was PBMCs or T cells enriched from blood (not recorded which). The receptor was derived from a man in his sixties who had recovered from COVID-19. CDR3 reads: CASSLDWGGGRETQYF. The nucleotides read TGTGCCAGCAGCTTGGATTGGGGGGGCGGGAGAGAGACCCAGTACTTC.